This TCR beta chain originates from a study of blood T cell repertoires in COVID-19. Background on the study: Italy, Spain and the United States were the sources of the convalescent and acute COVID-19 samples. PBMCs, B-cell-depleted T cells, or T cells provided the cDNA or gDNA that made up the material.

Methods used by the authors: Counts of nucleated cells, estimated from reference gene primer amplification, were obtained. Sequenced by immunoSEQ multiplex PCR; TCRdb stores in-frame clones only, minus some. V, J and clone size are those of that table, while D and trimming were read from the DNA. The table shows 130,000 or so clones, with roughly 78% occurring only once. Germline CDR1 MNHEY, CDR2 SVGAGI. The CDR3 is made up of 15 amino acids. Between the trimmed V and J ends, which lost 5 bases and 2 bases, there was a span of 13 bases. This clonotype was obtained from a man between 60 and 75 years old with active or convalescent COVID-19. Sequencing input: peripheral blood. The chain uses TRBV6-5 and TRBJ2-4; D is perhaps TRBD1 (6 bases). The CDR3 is CASSTGTTSKNIQYF. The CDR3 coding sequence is TGTGCCAGCAGTACCGGGACAACGTCCAAAAACATTCAGTACTTC.